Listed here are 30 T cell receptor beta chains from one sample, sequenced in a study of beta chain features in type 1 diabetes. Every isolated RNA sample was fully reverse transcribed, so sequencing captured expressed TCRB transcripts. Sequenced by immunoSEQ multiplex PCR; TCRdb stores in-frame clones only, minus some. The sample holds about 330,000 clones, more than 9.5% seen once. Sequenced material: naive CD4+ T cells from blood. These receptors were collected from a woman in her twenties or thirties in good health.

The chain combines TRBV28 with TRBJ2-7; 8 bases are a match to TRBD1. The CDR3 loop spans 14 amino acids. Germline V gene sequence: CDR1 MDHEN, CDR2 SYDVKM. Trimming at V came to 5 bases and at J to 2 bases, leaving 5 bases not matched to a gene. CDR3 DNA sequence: TGTGCCAGCAGTACCGGGACAGGAACCTACGAGCAGTACTTC. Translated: CASSTGTGTYEQYF. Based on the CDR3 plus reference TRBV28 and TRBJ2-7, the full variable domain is DVKVTQSSRYLVKRTGEKVFLECVQDMDHENMFWYRQDPGLGLRLIYFSYDVKMKEKGDIPEGYSVSREKKERFSLILESASTNQTSMYLCASSTGTGTYEQYFGPGTRLTVT.

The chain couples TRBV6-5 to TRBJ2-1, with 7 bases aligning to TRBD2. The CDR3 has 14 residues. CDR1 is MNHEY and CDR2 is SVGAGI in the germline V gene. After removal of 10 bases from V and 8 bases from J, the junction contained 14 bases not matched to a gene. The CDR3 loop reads CATLWGEGRDEQFF. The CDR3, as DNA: TGTGCCACCCTGTGGGGGGAGGGCCGGGATGAGCAGTTCTTC.

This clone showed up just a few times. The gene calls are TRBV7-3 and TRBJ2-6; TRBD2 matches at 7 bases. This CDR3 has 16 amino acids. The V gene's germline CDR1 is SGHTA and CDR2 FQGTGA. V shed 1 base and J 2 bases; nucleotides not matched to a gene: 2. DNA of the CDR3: TGTGCCAGCAGCTTAAGCGGGAGTCCTGGGGCCAACGTCCTGACTTTC. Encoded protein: CASSLSGSPGANVLTF.

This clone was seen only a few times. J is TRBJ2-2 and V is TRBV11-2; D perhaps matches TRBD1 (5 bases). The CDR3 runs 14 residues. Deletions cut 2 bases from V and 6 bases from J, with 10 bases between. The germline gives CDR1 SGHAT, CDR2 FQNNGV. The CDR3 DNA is TGTGCCAGCAGCTTAAGCAGGGTCTCCGGGGAGCTGTTTTTT. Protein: CASSLSRVSGELFF.

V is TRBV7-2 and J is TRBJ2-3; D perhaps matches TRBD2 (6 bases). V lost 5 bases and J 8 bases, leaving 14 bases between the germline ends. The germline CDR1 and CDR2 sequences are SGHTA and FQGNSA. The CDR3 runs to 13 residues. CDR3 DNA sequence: TGTGCCAGCAGCCCTCCCGCGGGACGTACGCAGTATTTT. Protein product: CASSPPAGRTQYF.

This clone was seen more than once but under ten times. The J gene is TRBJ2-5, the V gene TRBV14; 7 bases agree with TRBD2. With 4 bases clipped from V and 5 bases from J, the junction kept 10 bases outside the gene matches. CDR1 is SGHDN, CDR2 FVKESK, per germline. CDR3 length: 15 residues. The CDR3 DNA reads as TGTGCCAGCAGCCTCCTCACGGGAGGTGGGGAGACCCAGTACTTC. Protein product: CASSLLTGGGETQYF.

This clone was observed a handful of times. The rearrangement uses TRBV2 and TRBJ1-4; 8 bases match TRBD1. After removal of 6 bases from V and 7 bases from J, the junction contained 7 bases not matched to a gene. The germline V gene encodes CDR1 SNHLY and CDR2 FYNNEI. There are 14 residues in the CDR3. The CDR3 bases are TGTGCCAGCAGCGTAACAGGGGGAGGTGAAAAACTGTTTTTT. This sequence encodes CASSVTGGGEKLFF.

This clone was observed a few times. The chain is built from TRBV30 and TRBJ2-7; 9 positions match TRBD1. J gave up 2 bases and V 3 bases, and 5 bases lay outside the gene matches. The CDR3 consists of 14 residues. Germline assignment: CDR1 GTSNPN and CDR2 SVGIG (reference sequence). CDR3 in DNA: TGTGCCTGGAGCGGACAGGGGAATACCTACGAGCAGTACTTC. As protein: CAWSGQGNTYEQYF.

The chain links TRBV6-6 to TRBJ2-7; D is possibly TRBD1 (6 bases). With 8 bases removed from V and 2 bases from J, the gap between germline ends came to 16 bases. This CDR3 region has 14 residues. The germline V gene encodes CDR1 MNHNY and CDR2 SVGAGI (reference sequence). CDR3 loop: CASRDTAATYEQYF. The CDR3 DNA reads TGTGCCAGCCGGGACACTGCTGCTACCTACGAGCAGTACTTC.

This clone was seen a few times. As DNA, the CDR3 is TGTGCCACCAGCAGAGATCAAGCGGCAGACCAAGAGACCCAGTACTTC. Protein product: CATSRDQAADQETQYF. This chain joins TRBV15 and TRBJ2-5, with D maybe TRBD2 (5 bases). V was pared by 0 bases and J by 0 bases, with 11 bases between. CDR3 length: 16 amino acids. Germline assignment: CDR1 LNHNV and CDR2 YYDKDF (reference sequence). The whole variable domain, filled in from reference TRBV15 and TRBJ2-5, reads DAMVIQNPRYQVTQFGKPVTLSCSQTLNHNVMYWYQQKSSQAPKLLFHYYDKDFNNEADTPDNFQSRRPNTSFCFLDIRSPGLGDTAMYLCATSRDQAADQETQYFGPGTRLLVL.

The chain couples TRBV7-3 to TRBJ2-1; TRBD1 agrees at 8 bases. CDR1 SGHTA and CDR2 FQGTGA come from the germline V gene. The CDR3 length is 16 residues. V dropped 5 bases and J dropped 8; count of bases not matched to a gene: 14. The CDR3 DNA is TGTGCCAGCAGCACCAGGACAGGGAGGAAGGGGGATGAGCAGTTCTTC. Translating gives CASSTRTGRKGDEQFF.

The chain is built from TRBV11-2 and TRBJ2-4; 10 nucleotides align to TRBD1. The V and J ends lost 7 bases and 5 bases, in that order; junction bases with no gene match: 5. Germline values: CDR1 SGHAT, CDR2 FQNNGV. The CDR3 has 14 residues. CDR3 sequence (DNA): TGTGCCAGCATCCAGACAGGGGGCCAAAACATTCAGTACTTC. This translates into CASIQTGGQNIQYF. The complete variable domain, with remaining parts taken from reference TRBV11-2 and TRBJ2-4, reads EAGVAQSPRYKIIEKRQSVAFWCNPISGHATLYWYQQILGQGPKLLIQFQNNGVVDDSQLPKDRFSAERLKGVDSTLKIQPAKLEDSAVYLCASIQTGGQNIQYFGAGTRLSVL.

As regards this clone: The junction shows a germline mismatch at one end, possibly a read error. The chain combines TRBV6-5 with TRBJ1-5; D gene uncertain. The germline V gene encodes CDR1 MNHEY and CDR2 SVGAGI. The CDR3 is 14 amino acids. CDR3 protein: CASIYSTHDQPQHF. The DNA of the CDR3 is TGTGCCAGCATTTACTCGACACACGATCAGCCCCAGCATTTT.

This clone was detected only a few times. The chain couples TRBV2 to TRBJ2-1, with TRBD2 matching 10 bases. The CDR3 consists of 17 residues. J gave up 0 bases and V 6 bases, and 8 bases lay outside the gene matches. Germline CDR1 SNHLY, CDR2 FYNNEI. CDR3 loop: CASSGTSVRSSYNEQFF. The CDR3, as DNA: TGTGCCAGCAGCGGGACTAGCGTGAGGAGCTCCTACAATGAGCAGTTCTTC.

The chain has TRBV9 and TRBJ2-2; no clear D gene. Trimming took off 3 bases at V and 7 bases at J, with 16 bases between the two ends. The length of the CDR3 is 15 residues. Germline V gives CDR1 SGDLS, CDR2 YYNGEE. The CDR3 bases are TGTGCCAGCAGCGGTGTAACCAACGGGTACGGGGAGCTGTTTTTT. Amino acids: CASSGVTNGYGELFF.

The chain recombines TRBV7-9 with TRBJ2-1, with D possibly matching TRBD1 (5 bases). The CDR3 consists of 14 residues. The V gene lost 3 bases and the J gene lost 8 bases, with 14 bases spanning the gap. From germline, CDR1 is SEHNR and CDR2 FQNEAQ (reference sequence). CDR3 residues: CASSLRGQRDEQFF. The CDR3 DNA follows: TGTGCCAGCAGCTTGCGCGGACAAAGGGATGAGCAGTTCTTC.

The CDR3 here is CAWSLGLAASYNEQFF. The CDR3 nucleotides are TGTGCCTGGAGTCTTGGACTAGCGGCCTCCTACAATGAGCAGTTCTTC. The gene calls are TRBV30 and TRBJ2-1; the match to TRBD2 covers 10 bases. The ends lost 2 bases at V and 0 bases at J; junction bases unmatched: 4. CDR1 is GTSNPN, CDR2 SVGIG, per germline (reference sequence). This CDR3 spans 16 amino acids.

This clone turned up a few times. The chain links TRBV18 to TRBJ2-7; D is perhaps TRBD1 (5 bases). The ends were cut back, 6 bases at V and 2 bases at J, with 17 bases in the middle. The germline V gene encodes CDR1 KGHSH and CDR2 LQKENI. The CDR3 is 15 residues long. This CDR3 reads CASSSTGTGPYEQYF. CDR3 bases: TGTGCCAGCTCTTCCACCGGCACAGGCCCCTACGAGCAGTACTTC.

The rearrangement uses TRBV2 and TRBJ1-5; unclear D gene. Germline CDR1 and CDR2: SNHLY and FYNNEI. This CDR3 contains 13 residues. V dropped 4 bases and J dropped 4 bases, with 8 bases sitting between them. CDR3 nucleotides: TGTGCCAGCAGTGTCAGGCAGAATCAGCCCCAGCATTTT. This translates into CASSVRQNQPQHF.

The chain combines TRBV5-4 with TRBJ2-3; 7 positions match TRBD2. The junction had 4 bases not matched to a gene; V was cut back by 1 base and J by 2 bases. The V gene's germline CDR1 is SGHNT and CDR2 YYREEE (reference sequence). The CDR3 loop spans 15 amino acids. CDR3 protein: CASSLKREPTDTQYF. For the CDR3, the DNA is TGTGCCAGCAGCTTGAAGCGGGAACCCACAGATACGCAGTATTTT. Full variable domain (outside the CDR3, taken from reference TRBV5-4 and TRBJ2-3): ETGVTQSPTHLIKTRGQQVTLRCSSQSGHNTVSWYQQALGQGPQFIFQYYREEENGRGNFPPRFSGLQFPNYSSELNVNALELDDSALYLCASSLKREPTDTQYFGPGTRLTVL.

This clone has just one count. The CDR3 reads CASSQGPTSVSYEQYF. The CDR3 DNA reads TGCGCCAGCAGCCAAGGGCCGACTAGCGTCTCCTACGAGCAGTACTTC. The chain has TRBV4-1 and TRBJ2-7, with 8 bases identical to TRBD2. Trimming removed 1 base from V and 0 bases from J; junction bases left unmatched: 5. The V gene's germline CDR1 is MGHRA and CDR2 YSYEKL. The CDR3 is 16 amino acids.

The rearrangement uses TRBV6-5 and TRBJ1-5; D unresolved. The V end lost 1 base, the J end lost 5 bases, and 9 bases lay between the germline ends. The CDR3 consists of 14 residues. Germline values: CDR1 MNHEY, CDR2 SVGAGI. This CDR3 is CASSYFGSDQPQHF. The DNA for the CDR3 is TGTGCCAGCAGTTACTTTGGCAGTGATCAGCCCCAGCATTTT.

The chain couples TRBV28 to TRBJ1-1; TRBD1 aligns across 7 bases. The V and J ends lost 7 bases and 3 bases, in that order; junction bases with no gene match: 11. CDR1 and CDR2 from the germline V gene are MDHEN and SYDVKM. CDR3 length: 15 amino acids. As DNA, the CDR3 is TGTGCCAGCATATCGCCCCCAGGGGGGTACACTGAAGCTTTCTTT. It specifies CASISPPGGYTEAFF. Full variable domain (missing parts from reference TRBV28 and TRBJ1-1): DVKVTQSSRYLVKRTGEKVFLECVQDMDHENMFWYRQDPGLGLRLIYFSYDVKMKEKGDIPEGYSVSREKKERFSLILESASTNQTSMYLCASISPPGGYTEAFFGQGTRLTVV.

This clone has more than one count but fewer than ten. DNA of the CDR3: TGTGCCAGCAGCTTGGAAGCGGGAGGGCCCGGCGGGACTGAGCAGTTCTTC. This gives the protein CASSLEAGGPGGTEQFF. J is TRBJ2-1 and V is TRBV7-6; 10 nucleotides align to TRBD2. The V segment lost 3 bases and the J segment 9 bases; nucleotides outside the gene matches: 14. In germline, CDR1 is SGHVS, CDR2 FNYEAQ. This CDR3 has 17 amino acids.

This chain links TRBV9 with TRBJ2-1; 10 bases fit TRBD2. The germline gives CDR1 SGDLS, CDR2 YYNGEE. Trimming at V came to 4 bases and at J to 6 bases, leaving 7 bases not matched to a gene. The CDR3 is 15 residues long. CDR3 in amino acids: CASSSRLAGFNEQFF. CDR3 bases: TGTGCCAGCAGCTCCCGACTAGCGGGCTTCAATGAGCAGTTCTTC. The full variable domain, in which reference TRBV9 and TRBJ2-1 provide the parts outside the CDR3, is DSGVTQTPKHLITATGQRVTLRCSPRSGDLSVYWYQQSLDQGLQFLIQYYNGEERAKGNILERFSAQQFPDLHSELNLSSLELGDSALYFCASSSRLAGFNEQFFGPGTRLTVL.

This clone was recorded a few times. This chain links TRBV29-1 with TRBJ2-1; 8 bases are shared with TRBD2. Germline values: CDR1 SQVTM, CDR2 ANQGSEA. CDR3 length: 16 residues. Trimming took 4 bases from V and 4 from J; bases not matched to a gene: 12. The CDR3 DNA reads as TGCAGCGTTGGCCGGGCGGGAGGAGGGAGTTACAATGAGCAGTTCTTC. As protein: CSVGRAGGGSYNEQFF.

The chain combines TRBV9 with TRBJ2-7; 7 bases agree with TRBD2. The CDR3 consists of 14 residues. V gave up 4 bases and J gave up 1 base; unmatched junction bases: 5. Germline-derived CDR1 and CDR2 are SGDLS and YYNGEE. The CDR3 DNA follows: TGTGCCAGCAGCCTCGGGGGGTCGTCCTACGAGCAGTACTTC. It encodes CASSLGGSSYEQYF.

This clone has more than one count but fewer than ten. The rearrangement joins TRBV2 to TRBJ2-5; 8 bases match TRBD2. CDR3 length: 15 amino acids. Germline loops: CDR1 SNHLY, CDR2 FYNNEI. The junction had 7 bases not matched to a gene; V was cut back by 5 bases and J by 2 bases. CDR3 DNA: TGTGCCAGCAGTTTCACGGGACTAGAACAAGAGACCCAGTACTTC. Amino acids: CASSFTGLEQETQYF.

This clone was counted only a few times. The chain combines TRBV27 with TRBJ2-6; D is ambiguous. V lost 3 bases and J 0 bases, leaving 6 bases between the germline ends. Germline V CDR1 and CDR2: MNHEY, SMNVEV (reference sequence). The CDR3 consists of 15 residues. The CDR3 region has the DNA TGTGCCAGCAGTTTCAGAAGCTCTGGGGCCAACGTCCTGACTTTC. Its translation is CASSFRSSGANVLTF.

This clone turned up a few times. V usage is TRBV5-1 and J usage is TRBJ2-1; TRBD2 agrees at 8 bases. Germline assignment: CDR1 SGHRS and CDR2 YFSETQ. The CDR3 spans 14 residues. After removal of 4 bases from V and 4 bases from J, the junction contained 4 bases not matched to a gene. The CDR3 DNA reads TGCGCCAGCAGCCCACGGGAGGGGTACAATGAGCAGTTCTTC. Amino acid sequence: CASSPREGYNEQFF. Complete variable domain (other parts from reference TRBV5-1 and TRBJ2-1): KAGVTQTPRYLIKTRGQQVTLSCSPISGHRSVSWYQQTPGQGLQFLFEYFSETQRNKGNFPGRFSGRQFSNSRSEMNVSTLELGDSALYLCASSPREGYNEQFFGPGTRLTVL.